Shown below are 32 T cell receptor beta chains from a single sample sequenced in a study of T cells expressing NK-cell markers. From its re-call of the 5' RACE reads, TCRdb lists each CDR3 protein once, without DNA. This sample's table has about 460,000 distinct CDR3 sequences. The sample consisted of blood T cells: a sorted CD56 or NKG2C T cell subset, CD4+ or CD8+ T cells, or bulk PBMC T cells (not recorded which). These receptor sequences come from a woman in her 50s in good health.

CDR3 residues: CASSYARQSSYNEQFF. This chain links TRBV6-5 with TRBJ2-1. The germline CDR1 and CDR2 sequences are MNHEY and SVGAGI. The CDR3 runs 16 residues.

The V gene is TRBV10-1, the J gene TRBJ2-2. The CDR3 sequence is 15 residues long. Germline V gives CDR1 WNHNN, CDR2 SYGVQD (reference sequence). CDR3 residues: CASSFGGPNTGELFF.

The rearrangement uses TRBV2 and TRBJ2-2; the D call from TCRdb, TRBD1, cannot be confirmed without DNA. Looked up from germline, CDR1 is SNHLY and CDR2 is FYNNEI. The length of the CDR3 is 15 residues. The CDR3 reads CASSEARGRAGELFF.

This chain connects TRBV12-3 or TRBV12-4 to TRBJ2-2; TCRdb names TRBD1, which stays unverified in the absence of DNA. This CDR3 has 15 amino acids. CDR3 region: CASSQNTGGTGELFF.

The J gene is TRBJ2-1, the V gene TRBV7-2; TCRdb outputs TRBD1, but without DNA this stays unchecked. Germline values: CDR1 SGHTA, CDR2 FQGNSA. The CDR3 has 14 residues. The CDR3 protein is CASSLTGADNEQFF.

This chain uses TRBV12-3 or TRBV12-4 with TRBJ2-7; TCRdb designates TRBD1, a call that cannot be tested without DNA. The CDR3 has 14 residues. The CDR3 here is CASRKAGANYEQYF.

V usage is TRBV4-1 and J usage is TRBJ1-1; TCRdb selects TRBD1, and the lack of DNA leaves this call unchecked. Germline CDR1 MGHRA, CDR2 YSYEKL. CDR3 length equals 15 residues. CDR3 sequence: CASSQRGHMNTEAFF.

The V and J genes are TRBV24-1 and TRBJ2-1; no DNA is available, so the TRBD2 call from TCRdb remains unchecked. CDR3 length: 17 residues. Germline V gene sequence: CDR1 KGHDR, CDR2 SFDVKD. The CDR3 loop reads CATSGQGGAGGPWEQFF.

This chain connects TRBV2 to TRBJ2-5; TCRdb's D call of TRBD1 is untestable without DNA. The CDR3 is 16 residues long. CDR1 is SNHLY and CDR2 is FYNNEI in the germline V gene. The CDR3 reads CASSTFDRGLQETQYF. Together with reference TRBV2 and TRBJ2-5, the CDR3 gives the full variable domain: EPEVTQTPSHQVTQMGQEVILRCVPISNHLYFYWYRQILGQKVEFLVSFYNNEISEKSEIFDDQFSVERPDGSNFTLKIRSTKLEDSAMYFCASSTFDRGLQETQYFGPGTRLLVL.

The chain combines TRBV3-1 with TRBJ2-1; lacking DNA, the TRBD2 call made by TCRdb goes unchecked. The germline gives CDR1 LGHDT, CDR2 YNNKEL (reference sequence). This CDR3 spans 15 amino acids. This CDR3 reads CASSPLPGLANEQFF.

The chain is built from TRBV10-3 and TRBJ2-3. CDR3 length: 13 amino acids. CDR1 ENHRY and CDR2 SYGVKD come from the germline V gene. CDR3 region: CAISEVVAVTQYF.

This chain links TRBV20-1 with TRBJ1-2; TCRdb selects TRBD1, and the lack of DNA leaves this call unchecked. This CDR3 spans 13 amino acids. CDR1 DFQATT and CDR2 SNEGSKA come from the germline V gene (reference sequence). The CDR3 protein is CSALHFTGYGYTF.

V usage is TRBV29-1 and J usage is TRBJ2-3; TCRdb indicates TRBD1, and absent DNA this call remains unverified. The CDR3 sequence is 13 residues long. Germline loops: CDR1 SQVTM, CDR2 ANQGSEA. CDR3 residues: CSGARGSTDTQYF.

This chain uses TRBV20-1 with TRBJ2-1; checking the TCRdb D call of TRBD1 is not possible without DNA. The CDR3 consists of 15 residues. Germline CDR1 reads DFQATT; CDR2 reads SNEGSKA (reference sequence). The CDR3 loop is CSARGALGFYNEQFF.

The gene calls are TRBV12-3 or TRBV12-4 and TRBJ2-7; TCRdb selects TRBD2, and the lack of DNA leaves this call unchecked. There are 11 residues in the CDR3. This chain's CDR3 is CASRRDTPSYF.

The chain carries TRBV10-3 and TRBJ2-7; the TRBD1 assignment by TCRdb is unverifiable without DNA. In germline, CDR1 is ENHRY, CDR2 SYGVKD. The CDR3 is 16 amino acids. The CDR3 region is CAIRGVAGQGFYEQYF.

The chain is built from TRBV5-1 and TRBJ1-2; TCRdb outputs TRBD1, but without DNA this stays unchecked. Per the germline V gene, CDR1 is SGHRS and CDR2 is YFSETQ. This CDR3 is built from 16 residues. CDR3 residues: CASSLIRGAYGYGYTF.

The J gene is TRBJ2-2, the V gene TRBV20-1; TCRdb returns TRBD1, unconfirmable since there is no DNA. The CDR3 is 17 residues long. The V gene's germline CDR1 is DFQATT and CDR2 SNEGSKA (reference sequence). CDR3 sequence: CSASPPTGTAYTGELFF.

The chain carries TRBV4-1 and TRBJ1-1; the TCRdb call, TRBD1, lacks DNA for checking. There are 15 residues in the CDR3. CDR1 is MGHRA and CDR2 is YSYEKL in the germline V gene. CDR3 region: CASSRVLTGSTEAFF.

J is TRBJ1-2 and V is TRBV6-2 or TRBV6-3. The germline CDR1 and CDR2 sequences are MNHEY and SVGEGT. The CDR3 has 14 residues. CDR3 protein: CASSYPGRLLRYTF.

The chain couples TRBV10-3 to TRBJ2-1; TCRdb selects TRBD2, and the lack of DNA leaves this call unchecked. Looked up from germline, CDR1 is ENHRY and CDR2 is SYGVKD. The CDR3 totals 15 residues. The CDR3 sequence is CAIRGGLASYNEQFF.

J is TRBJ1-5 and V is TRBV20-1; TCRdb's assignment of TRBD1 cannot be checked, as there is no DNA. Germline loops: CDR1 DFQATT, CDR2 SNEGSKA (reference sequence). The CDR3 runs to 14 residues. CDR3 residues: CSASQDGFNQPQHF.

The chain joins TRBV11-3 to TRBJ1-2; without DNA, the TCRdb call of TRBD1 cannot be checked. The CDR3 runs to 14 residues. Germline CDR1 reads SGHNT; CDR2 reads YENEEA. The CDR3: CASSFAGTENGYTF.

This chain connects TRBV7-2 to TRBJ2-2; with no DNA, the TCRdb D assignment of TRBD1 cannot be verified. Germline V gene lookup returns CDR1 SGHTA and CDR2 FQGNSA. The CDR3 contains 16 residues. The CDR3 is CASSLFDSGVAGELFF. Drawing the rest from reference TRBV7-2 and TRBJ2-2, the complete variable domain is GAGVSQSPSNKVTEKGKDVELRCDPISGHTALYWYRQSLGQGLEFLIYFQGNSAPDKSGLPSDRFSAERTGGSVSTLTIQRTQQEDSAVYLCASSLFDSGVAGELFFGEGSRLTVL.

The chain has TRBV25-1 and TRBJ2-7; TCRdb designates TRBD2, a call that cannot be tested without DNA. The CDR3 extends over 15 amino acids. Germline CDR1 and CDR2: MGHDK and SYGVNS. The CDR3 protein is CASSTAGTRGYEQYF.

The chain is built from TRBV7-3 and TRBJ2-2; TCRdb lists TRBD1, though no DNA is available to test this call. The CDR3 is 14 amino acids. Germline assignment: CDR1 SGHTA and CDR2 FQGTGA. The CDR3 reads CASSKGERTGELFF. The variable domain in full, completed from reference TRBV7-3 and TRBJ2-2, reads GAGVSQTPSNKVTEKGKYVELRCDPISGHTALYWYRQSLGQGPEFLIYFQGTGAADDSGLPNDRFFAVRPEGSVSTLKIQRTERGDSAVYLCASSKGERTGELFFGEGSRLTVL.

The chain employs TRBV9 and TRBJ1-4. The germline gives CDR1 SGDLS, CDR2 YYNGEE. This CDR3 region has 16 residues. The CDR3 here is CASSVGPPGGGEKLFF.

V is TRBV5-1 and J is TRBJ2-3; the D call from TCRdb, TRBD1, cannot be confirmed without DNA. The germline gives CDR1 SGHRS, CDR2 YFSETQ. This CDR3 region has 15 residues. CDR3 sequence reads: CASSLEGAGTDTQYF.

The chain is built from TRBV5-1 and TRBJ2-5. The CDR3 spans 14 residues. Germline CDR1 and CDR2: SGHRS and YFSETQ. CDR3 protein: CASSLVATQETQYF.

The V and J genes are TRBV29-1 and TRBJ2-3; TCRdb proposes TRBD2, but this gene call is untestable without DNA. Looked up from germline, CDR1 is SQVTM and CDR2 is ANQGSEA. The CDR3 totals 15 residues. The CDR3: CSVERLAGGQVTQYF.

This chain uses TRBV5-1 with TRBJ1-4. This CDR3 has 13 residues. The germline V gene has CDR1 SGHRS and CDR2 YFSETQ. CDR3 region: CASSLVPTEKLFF.

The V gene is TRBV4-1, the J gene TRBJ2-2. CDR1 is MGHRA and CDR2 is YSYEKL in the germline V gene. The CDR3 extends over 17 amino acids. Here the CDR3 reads CASSQELFIANTGELFF.